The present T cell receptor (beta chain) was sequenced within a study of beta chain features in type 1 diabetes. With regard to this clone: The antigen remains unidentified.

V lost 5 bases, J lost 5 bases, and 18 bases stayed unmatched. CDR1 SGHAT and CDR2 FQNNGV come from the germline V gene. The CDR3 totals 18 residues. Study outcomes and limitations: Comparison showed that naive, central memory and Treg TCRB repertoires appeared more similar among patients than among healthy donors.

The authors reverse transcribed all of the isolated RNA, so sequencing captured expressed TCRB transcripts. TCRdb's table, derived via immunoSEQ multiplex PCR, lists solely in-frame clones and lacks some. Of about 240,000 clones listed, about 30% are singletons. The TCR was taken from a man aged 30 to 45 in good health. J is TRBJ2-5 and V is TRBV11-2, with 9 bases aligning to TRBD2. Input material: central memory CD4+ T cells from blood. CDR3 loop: CASSPQGGAGGQVETQYF. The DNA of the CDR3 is TGTGCCAGCAGCCCCCAGGGTGGTGCGGGGGGGCAGGTTGAGACCCAGTACTTC. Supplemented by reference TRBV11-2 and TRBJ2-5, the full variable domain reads EAGVAQSPRYKIIEKRQSVAFWCNPISGHATLYWYQQILGQGPKLLIQFQNNGVVDDSQLPKDRFSAERLKGVDSTLKIQPAKLEDSAVYLCASSPQGGAGGQVETQYFGPGTRLLVL.